The rows below give T cell receptor beta chains drawn from one sample of a study of blood T cell repertoires in COVID-19. Libraries were prepared by immunoSEQ multiplex PCR; TCRdb keeps only in-frame clonotypes and omits some of them. Counted here are about 220,000 clones, about 83% occurring once; the ten biggest clones make up about 8.1%. Sequencing was done on a sample of peripheral blood. The source is a woman aged 45-59 years with acute or convalescent COVID-19. CDR3s leave out the opening cysteine and the closing phenylalanine or tryptophan. Size tells how often a clone was seen (once, few, many) or the class of an expanded clone, and some rows leave it out.

cdr3_length j_call clone_size v_call cdr3_aa
12 TRBJ1-2 . TRBV2 ASNPDRVLYGYT
12 TRBJ1-1 . TRBV6-5 ASSYGQGASEAF
15 TRBJ2-1 . TRBV24-1 ATSGPTSGSGSGEQF
12 TRBJ2-7 . TRBV2 ASTARAGSYEQY
13 TRBJ2-7 . TRBV7-6 ASSFAADRYYEQY
15 TRBJ1-6 . TRBV27 ASSLLLPSSYNSPLH
14 TRBJ1-1 . TRBV3-1/TRBV3-2 ASSQPGQGANTEAF
14 TRBJ2-6 . TRBV19 ASSGLAGSGANVLT
14 TRBJ1-1 . TRBV5-1 ASSLREAPMNTEAF
13 TRBJ1-1 few TRBV11-1 ASSLEGTGNTEAF
13 TRBJ1-4 . TRBV14 ASSQDRPGAEKLF
13 TRBJ2-2 few TRBV7-7 ASATSGRDTGELF
17 TRBJ2-3 . TRBV29-1 SVRRVSPGLAGRADTQY
10 TRBJ2-5 . TRBV2 ASRRYQETQY
16 TRBJ2-6 few TRBV4-1 ASSQESQGGSGANVLT
14 TRBJ2-2 . TRBV9 ASSVQAGVSTGELF
12 TRBJ1-2 . TRBV28 ASSSGTDYVGYT
10 TRBJ2-3 . TRBV6-1 ASSDSADTQY
14 TRBJ2-1 . TRBV27 ASSLRLAGALNEQF
14 TRBJ2-4 . TRBV3-1/TRBV3-2 ASSQDPREGGDIQY
11 TRBJ2-7 . TRBV6-4 ASSDGPGYEQY
12 TRBJ2-3 . TRBV11-2 ASSLGVSSDTQY
11 TRBJ2-3 . TRBV27 ASRSWGADTQY
13 TRBJ2-3 . TRBV3-1/TRBV3-2 ASSQESRGTDTQY
12 TRBJ2-7 . TRBV30 AWSRGTGVYEQY
11 TRBJ1-2 . TRBV7-2 ASSLLQSYGYT
13 TRBJ2-7 . TRBV19 ASSTRTGLRGEQY
17 TRBJ2-5 . TRBV28 ASSWGGRASNVPQETQY
19 TRBJ2-1 . TRBV21-1 ASSKSPLRQGWARELNEQF
15 TRBJ2-5 . TRBV3-1/TRBV3-2 ASSQDPREFRSETQY
12 TRBJ1-2 . TRBV28 ASSFQASHYGYT
13 TRBJ1-4 . TRBV21-1 ASSKVRGAREKLF
15 TRBJ1-5 . TRBV6-4 ASSDWPQGARNQPQH
11 TRBJ2-2 . TRBV5-1 ASSYGLAGELF
11 TRBJ1-2 . TRBV7-2 ASSLTGDYGYT
12 TRBJ2-7 few TRBV2 ASTTQGSSYEQY
13 TRBJ2-3 . TRBV19 ASSPRGQNTDTQY
11 TRBJ2-2 . TRBV6-5 ASKRGNTGELF
17 TRBJ2-6 few TRBV19 ASSPLAGGVSSGANVLT
16 TRBJ2-1 . TRBV4-1 ASSQDRWVAGGGNEQF
14 TRBJ2-5 . TRBV24-1 ATSDRSGTGFETQY
10 TRBJ2-7 once TRBV12-3/TRBV12-4 ASSFYGYEQY
14 TRBJ2-3 . TRBV5-1 ASSPPLNPDTDTQY
14 TRBJ2-3 . TRBV5-5 ASSLIPGNKGDTQY
11 TRBJ1-1 . TRBV18 ASSLDRVGEAF
10 TRBJ2-7 once TRBV29-1 SVADRGYEQY
15 TRBJ2-4 . TRBV19 ASSVGLAGRPGNIQY
12 TRBJ1-2 . TRBV24-1 ATSDGQGIYGYT
11 TRBJ1-5 . TRBV20-1 SASSGGVQPQH
11 TRBJ1-1 . TRBV29-1 SVVPDRGTEAF
13 TRBJ1-2 once TRBV27 ASSLSTGGYYGYT
16 TRBJ2-7 . TRBV5-1 ASSSGTRRVPSSYEQY
13 TRBJ2-7 . TRBV15 ATSKTGTGMGEQY
12 TRBJ2-7 few TRBV19 ASSHGTVFHEQY